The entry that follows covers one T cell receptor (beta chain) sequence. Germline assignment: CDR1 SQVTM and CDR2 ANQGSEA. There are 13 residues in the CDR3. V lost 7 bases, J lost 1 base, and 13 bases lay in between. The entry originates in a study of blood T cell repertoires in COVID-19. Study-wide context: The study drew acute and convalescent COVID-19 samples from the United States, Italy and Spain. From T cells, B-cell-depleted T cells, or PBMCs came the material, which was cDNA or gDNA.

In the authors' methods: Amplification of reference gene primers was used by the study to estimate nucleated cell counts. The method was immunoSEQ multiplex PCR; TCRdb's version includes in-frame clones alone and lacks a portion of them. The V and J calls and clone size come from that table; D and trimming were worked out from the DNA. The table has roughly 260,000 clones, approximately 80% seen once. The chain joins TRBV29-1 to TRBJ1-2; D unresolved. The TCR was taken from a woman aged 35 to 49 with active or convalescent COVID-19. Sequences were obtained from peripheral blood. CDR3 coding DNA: TGCAGCGCCTCACAGTCCATTAACTATGGCTACACCTTC. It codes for CSASQSINYGYTF.